This T cell receptor beta chain was observed in a study of CD8 T cells in Susac syndrome (dated by TCRdb to about 2019). With regard to the full study: Whether CD8+ T cell activation and differentiation in Susac syndrome was antigen driven was tested using repertoire sequencing. The study compared CD8+ T cell repertoire clonality among 12 healthy donors, roughly 14 Susac syndrome patients and about 16 multiple sclerosis patients. Study-wide conclusions, independent of this receptor: The TCR sequencing and HLA analysis was acknowledged to have included a relatively small number of individuals.

RNA was extracted with the RNeasy kit and roughly 0.45 to 1 ug was reverse transcribed using random hexamers. The immunoSEQ multiplex PCR assay, covering 54 Vbeta and 13 Jbeta segments, was used to amplify TCR beta CDR3 regions. PCR amplification bias was corrected using a synthetic template baseline for primer optimization and computational correction. Concerning the study's data processing: Only productive sequences were kept, with reads annotated to V, D and J genes according to IMGT and analyzed in immunoSEQ Analyzer. Clonality was calculated as one minus the Shannon entropy normalized by log2 of the number of productive unique sequences. For each patient and control, public and private clones were evaluated within the 100 most prevalent clones. A clone was defined as Susac-specific if it was absent from the healthy and MS cohorts, from about 1,100 published viral clones and from other ImmuneACCESS disease sequences. The public reads were run again by TCRdb, first through fastp at Q25 and then through MiXCR, and only productive beta chains were kept. Every CDR3 protein is listed once, alongside the most common genes and DNA of its rows. For this entry, the V and J calls and clone size follow TCRdb and not the study's own pipeline. In all, the sample holds around 130,000 distinct CDR3 sequences, and around nine tenths of those were seen once. The ten largest clonotypes hold about 0.23% of the sample.

High-throughput TCR beta sequencing profiled peripheral blood CD8+ and CD4+ T cells from healthy donors, Susac syndrome patients and multiple sclerosis patients. The multiple sclerosis controls were treatment-naive patients who had stable or active relapsing-remitting disease and met the revised McDonald criteria. Bulk CD8+ and CD4+ T cells were purified by magnetic negative isolation, whereas CD8+ TEMRA cells were enriched by FACS. Blood was collected in EDTA tubes and processed within 24 hours, with PBMCs isolated through density gradient centrifugation. PBMCs intended for TCR sequencing were cryopreserved in liquid nitrogen and thawed later in a water bath at 37 degrees C. Purity of sorted or isolated CD4+, CD8+ and CD8+ TEMRA cells was at least 90%. Comments on this clonotype: Its target antigen remains unknown. Base qualities were left out, and no much larger clone turns up one base away.

CDR1 is given as GTSNPN and CDR2 as SVGIG, both from the germline V gene (reference sequence). The germline ends are 13 bases apart after V is trimmed by 4 bases and J by 6 bases. The CDR3 spans 12 residues, from the cysteine through the phenylalanine. Only the CDR3 region is kept as DNA, spanning 36 bases read in frame from base 1. The rearrangement joined TRBV30 to TRBJ2-7; the best D guess is TRBD2, with 6 bases matching. Sequencing was done on a sample of CD8+ T cells from PBMCs. This TCR derives from a human donor with multiple sclerosis. The CDR3 here reads CAWNGGGSEQYF. The bases read TGTGCCTGGAACGGGGGTGGTTCCGAGCAGTACTTC.